This is a list of T cell receptor beta chains from one sample in a study of cytomegalovirus exposure and HLA in healthy donors. TCRdb keeps only in-frame clones here, not all; method: immunoSEQ multiplex PCR. Of about 120,000 clones in the sample, around 74% were seen once. The sequenced sample consisted of PBMCs. Receptors were obtained from a woman younger than 35 in good health and CMV-seronegative. Each CDR3 is given with its conserved first and last residue. Fields, in order: CDR3 length, D gene, J gene, V gene, clone size, CDR3 protein, CDR3 DNA. A D gene is named only where the DNA matches it firmly. Not all rows give a size; the values are once, few, many and, for expanded clones, a class.

>12|TRBD1|TRBJ1-2|TRBV29-1|.
CSVDRGQDGYTF
TGCAGCGTTGACAGGGGGCAGGATGGCTACACCTTC
>17|TRBD1|TRBJ1-1|TRBV19|.
CASSIVGWGQGNTEAFF
TGTGCCAGTAGTATAGTGGGGTGGGGACAGGGGAACACTGAAGCTTTCTTT
>13|.|TRBJ1-1|TRBV28|.
CASSLRRSTEAFF
TGTGCCAGCAGTTTGCGGCGGAGTACTGAAGCTTTCTTT
>13|TRBD1|TRBJ2-7|TRBV27|.
CASSRTGPYEQYF
TGTGCCAGCAGTCGGACAGGGCCCTACGAGCAGTACTTC
>14|TRBD2|TRBJ2-7|TRBV29-1|.
CSVVWTSGGYEQYF
TGCAGCGTTGTTTGGACTAGCGGGGGTTACGAGCAGTACTTC
>16|TRBD1|TRBJ2-7|TRBV9|.
CASSVAPTGGYYEQYF
TGTGCCAGCAGCGTAGCCCCCACAGGGGGCTACTACGAGCAGTACTTC
>15|.|TRBJ1-6|TRBV28|.
CASSFLVSYNSPLHF
TGTGCCAGCAGTTTTCTAGTTTCCTATAATTCACCCCTCCACTTT
>15|TRBD1|TRBJ2-7|TRBV28|once
CASSPGTGNPYEQYF
TGTGCCAGCAGTCCCGGGACAGGGAATCCCTACGAGCAGTACTTC
>16|TRBD2|TRBJ2-2|TRBV5-1|.
CASSLRIAGAPGELFF
TGCGCCAGCAGCTTAAGGATAGCGGGGGCCCCCGGGGAGCTGTTTTTT
>13|.|TRBJ2-5|TRBV27|once
CASSPQYQETQYF
TGTGCCAGCAGTCCCCAGTACCAAGAGACCCAGTACTTC
>13|TRBD1|TRBJ2-1|TRBV6-6|once
CASTVRQGSEQFF
TGTGCCAGCACTGTAAGACAGGGGAGTGAGCAGTTCTTC
>17|.|TRBJ1-6|TRBV5-4|.
CASSSMESRTYNSPLHF
TGTGCCAGCAGCTCCATGGAGAGTAGGACCTATAATTCACCCCTCCACTTT
>14|.|TRBJ1-2|TRBV13|.
CASSFPLGGYGYTF
TGTGCCAGCAGCTTCCCATTGGGGGGCTATGGCTACACCTTC
>16|TRBD2|TRBJ2-2|TRBV6-6|.
CASSYSAGGTTGELFF
TGTGCCAGCAGTTACTCAGCGGGGGGTACCACCGGGGAGCTGTTTTTT
>12|.|TRBJ2-2|TRBV27|.
CASSPNTGELFF
TGTGCCAGCAGTCCTAACACCGGGGAGCTGTTTTTT
>21|TRBD2|TRBJ2-4|TRBV6-1|.
CASSEGIRASGGALAKNIQYF
TGTGCCAGCAGTGAAGGGATCCGAGCTAGCGGGGGGGCCCTGGCCAAAAACATTCAGTACTTC
>17|.|TRBJ1-6|TRBV4-1|.
CASSQDSDRRYDSPLHF
TGCGCCAGCAGCCAAGATAGCGACAGGCGGTACGATTCACCCCTCCACTTT
>13|TRBD1|TRBJ1-2|TRBV15|.
CATSRPWTGRDTF
TGTGCCACCAGCAGACCCTGGACAGGGCGGGACACCTTC
>17|.|TRBJ1-4|TRBV5-3|.
CARSLVSLYDRERKLFF
TGTGCCAGAAGCTTGGTTTCACTGTATGACAGAGAGAGAAAACTGTTTTTT
>13|.|TRBJ2-7|TRBV6-6|.
CASSYSTRYEQYF
TGTGCCAGCAGTTACTCGACAAGATACGAGCAGTACTTC
>14|TRBD1|TRBJ1-1|TRBV6-6|.
CASTPTRGYTEAFF
TGTGCCAGCACCCCTACCAGGGGGTATACTGAAGCTTTCTTT
>14|.|TRBJ2-7|TRBV4-1|.
CASSQDLPSYEQYF
TGCGCCAGCAGCCAAGATCTTCCCTCCTACGAGCAGTACTTC
>14|TRBD1|TRBJ2-7|TRBV7-9|few
CASSLLGGTYEQYF
TGTGCCAGCAGCTTACTAGGGGGCACGTACGAGCAGTACTTC
>14|TRBD1|TRBJ2-7|TRBV6-5|.
CASSPGTGHHEQYF
TGTGCCAGCAGTCCCGGGACAGGGCACCACGAGCAGTACTTC
>14|.|TRBJ2-7|TRBV19|.
CASSMVQGTDEQYF
TGTGCCAGTAGTATGGTTCAGGGTACAGACGAGCAGTACTTC
>14|TRBD1|TRBJ2-7|TRBV27|.
CASSETGGGYEQYF
TGTGCCAGCAGTGAAACAGGGGGTGGGTACGAGCAGTACTTC
>15|.|TRBJ1-2|TRBV27|.
CASKKSTGRVYGYTF
TGTGCCAGCAAAAAATCCACTGGCAGGGTCTATGGCTACACCTTC
>15|.|TRBJ1-5|TRBV5-1|.
CASSLVGGSNQPQHF
TGCGCCAGCAGCTTGGTGGGCGGGAGCAATCAGCCCCAGCATTTT
>15|.|TRBJ2-7|TRBV28|.
CASSLPNRGSHEQYF
TGTGCCAGCAGTTTACCAAACCGAGGGTCCCACGAGCAGTACTTC
>14|.|TRBJ1-2|TRBV29-1|.
CSVEEVPGYYGYTF
TGCAGCGTTGAAGAAGTGCCGGGGTACTATGGCTACACCTTC
>13|.|TRBJ1-4|TRBV2|once
CASSEDLNEKLFF
TGTGCCAGCTCGGAGGACCTTAATGAAAAACTGTTTTTT
>14|.|TRBJ1-2|TRBV28|.
CASSFLGEVYGYTF
TGTGCCAGCAGTTTTCTGGGTGAGGTCTATGGCTACACCTTC
>12|.|TRBJ2-1|TRBV7-2|.
CASSFIGNEQFF
TGTGCCAGCAGCTTCATCGGCAATGAGCAGTTCTTC
>17|TRBD2|TRBJ2-7|TRBV5-1|.
CASTVTSFGGTTYEQYF
TGCGCCAGCACAGTCACGTCCTTCGGGGGGACTACCTACGAGCAGTACTTC
>15|.|TRBJ1-4|TRBV11-2|.
CASSLEHGINEKLFF
TGTGCCAGCAGCCTTGAGCACGGGATAAATGAAAAACTGTTTTTT
>14|.|TRBJ1-2|TRBV6-1|.
CASRGGGASYGYTF
TGTGCCAGCAGGGGGGGAGGGGCGAGTTATGGCTACACCTTC
>14|TRBD1|TRBJ1-6|TRBV2|.
CASSGTAYNSPLHF
TGTGCCAGCTCCGGGACAGCCTATAATTCACCCCTCCACTTT
>16|TRBD1|TRBJ2-2|TRBV18|.
CASSPRGTGVTGELFF
TGTGCCAGCTCACCGAGGGGGACAGGGGTCACCGGGGAGCTGTTTTTT
>15|.|TRBJ2-3|TRBV6-1|.
CASSLSQGSTDTQYF
TGTGCCAGCAGTCTCTCACAGGGCAGCACAGATACGCAGTATTTT
>14|.|TRBJ2-3|TRBV5-1|.
CASKRDNTADTQYF
TGCGCCAGCAAAAGGGACAATACCGCAGATACGCAGTATTTT
>13|TRBD1|TRBJ1-2|TRBV5-1|.
CASSIGQGYGYTF
TGCGCCAGCAGCATAGGACAGGGCTATGGCTACACCTTC
>10|.|TRBJ1-6|TRBV6-1|.
CATLGGLVYF
TGTGCCACCCTCGGGGGGTTGGTGTACTTT
>16|TRBD1|TRBJ1-6|TRBV27|few
CATPPPRDRGSSPLHF
TGTGCCACCCCCCCACCCCGGGACAGGGGTTCATCACCCCTCCACTTT
>13|.|TRBJ2-5|TRBV6-5|once
CASSNRQRETQYF
TGTGCCAGCAGTAACCGCCAGCGAGAGACCCAGTACTTC
>15|TRBD1|TRBJ2-7|TRBV30|.
CAWIQTGATTYEQYF
TGTGCCTGGATCCAAACAGGGGCGACAACCTACGAGCAGTACTTC